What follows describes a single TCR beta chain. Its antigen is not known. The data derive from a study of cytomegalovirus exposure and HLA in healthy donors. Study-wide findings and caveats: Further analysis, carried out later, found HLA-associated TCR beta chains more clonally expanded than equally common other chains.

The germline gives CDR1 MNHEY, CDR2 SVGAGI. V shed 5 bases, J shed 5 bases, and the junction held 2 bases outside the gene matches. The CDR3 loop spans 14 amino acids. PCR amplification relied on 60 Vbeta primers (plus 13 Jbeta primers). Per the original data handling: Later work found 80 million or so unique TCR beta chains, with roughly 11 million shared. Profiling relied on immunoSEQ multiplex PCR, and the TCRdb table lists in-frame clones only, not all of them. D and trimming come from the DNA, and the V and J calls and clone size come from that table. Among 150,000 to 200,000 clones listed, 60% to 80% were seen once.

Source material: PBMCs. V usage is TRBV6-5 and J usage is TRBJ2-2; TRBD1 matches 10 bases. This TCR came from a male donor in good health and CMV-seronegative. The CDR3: CASSRTGGTGELFF. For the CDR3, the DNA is TGTGCCAGCAGTCGGACAGGGGGGACCGGGGAGCTGTTTTTT.